Following are 17 T cell receptor beta chains from one sample sequenced in a study of T cell responses to AZD1222 COVID-19 vaccine. Repertoires were generated with immunoSEQ multiplex PCR, while TCRdb's copy carries only in-frame clones and drops some. The sample shows more than 85,000 clones, over 75% of them seen only once. Sequenced material: peripheral blood, taken on day 0 of AZD1222 vaccination. The receptor source for this set is an adult in good health.

The chain combines TRBV5-1 with TRBJ2-1; 12 positions match TRBD2. The V segment lost 0 bases and the J segment 6 bases; nucleotides outside the gene matches: 1. CDR1 SGHRS and CDR2 YFSETQ come from the germline V gene. The CDR3 is 15 amino acids. The CDR3 nucleotides are TGCGCCAGCAGCTTGGGGACTAGCGGGATCAATGAGCAGTTCTTC. Translation: CASSLGTSGINEQFF. Full variable domain (remainder filled in from reference TRBV5-1 and TRBJ2-1): KAGVTQTPRYLIKTRGQQVTLSCSPISGHRSVSWYQQTPGQGLQFLFEYFSETQRNKGNFPGRFSGRQFSNSRSEMNVSTLELGDSALYLCASSLGTSGINEQFFGPGTRLTVL.

This clone is a singleton in its sample. The J gene is TRBJ2-1, the V gene TRBV7-6; 10 bases are a match to TRBD2. Germline lookup yields CDR1 SGHVS and CDR2 FNYEAQ. After removal of 1 base from V and 13 bases from J, the junction contained 19 bases not matched to a gene. The CDR3 contains 18 residues. In DNA, the CDR3 is TGTGCCAGCAGCTTAGGGGCCAGCGGGGGGGCCTTCCCGCCTCTTCAGTTCTTC. Its translation is CASSLGASGGAFPPLQFF.

This chain connects TRBV6-6 to TRBJ2-1, with 12 bases lining up with TRBD2. The junction had 12 bases not matched to a gene; V was cut back by 5 bases and J by 7 bases. CDR3 size: 17 residues. CDR1 MNHNY and CDR2 SVGAGI come from the germline V gene (reference sequence). In nucleotides, the CDR3 is TGTGCCAGCAGTCAAACTAGCGGGGGGCCGGGTGGGAATGAGCAGTTCTTC. The encoded protein is CASSQTSGGPGGNEQFF.

V usage is TRBV7-2 and J usage is TRBJ1-2; 8 bases agree with TRBD1. The CDR3 covers 14 residues. CDR1 is SGHTA, CDR2 FQGNSA, per germline. J was trimmed by 5 bases and V by 5 bases; bases with no gene match: 7. The CDR3: CASSPGQGPYGYTF. For the CDR3, the DNA is TGTGCCAGCAGCCCAGGACAGGGTCCATATGGCTACACCTTC.

The chain carries TRBV28 and TRBJ1-5, with 8 bases aligning to TRBD1. This CDR3 has 13 residues. V trimming: 10 bases; J trimming: 5 bases; junction bases outside the gene matches: 7. The germline CDR1 and CDR2 sequences are MDHEN and SYDVKM. The CDR3 region has the DNA TGTGCCAATGCCCAGGACAGGGATCAGCCCCAGCATTTT. It specifies CANAQDRDQPQHF.

This chain connects TRBV12-3 or TRBV12-4 to TRBJ2-7; tentative D call: TRBD2 (5 bases). The ends were cut back, 2 bases at V and 5 bases at J, with 10 bases in the middle. The CDR3 length is 13 residues. The DNA of the CDR3 is TGTGCCAGCAGTTTAAGAGGGTCCCACGAGCAGTACTTC. It encodes CASSLRGSHEQYF.

This chain connects TRBV19 to TRBJ1-2; possible D gene TRBD1, 5 bases. Deletions cut 6 bases from V and 5 bases from J, with 16 bases between. The CDR3 is 14 residues long. CDR1 is LNHDA, CDR2 SQIVND, per germline (reference sequence). For the CDR3, the DNA is TGTGCCAGTAGGCTTCAAGGGGAGGGGTATGGCTACACCTTC. Protein: CASRLQGEGYGYTF. Combining the CDR3 with reference TRBV19 and TRBJ1-2 gives the whole variable domain DGGITQSPKYLFRKEGQNVTLSCEQNLNHDAMYWYRQDPGQGLRLIYYSQIVNDFQKGDIAEGYSVSREKKESFPLTVTSAQKNPTAFYLCASRLQGEGYGYTFGSGTRLTVV.

The chain uses TRBV18 and TRBJ1-6, with D uncertain. Germline lookup yields CDR1 KGHSH and CDR2 LQKENI. Trimming shortened V by 3 bases and J by 5 bases, and 5 bases separated the two germline ends. This CDR3 is 13 amino acids long. CDR3 protein: CASSPKDNSPLHF. The CDR3 coding sequence is TGTGCCAGCTCACCTAAAGATAATTCACCCCTCCACTTT.

The chain recombines TRBV27 with TRBJ2-7; 10 nucleotides line up with TRBD1. The CDR3 has 16 residues. Germline-derived CDR1 and CDR2 are MNHEY and SMNVEV (reference sequence). J was trimmed by 0 bases and V by 5 bases; bases with no gene match: 7. The CDR3 here is CASSDPGTGASYEQYF. The CDR3 DNA follows: TGTGCCAGCAGTGACCCCGGGACAGGGGCCTCCTACGAGCAGTACTTC.

The chain employs TRBV11-3 and TRBJ2-5, with D uncertain. The CDR3 is 17 amino acids. The germline V gene has CDR1 SGHNT and CDR2 YENEEA. V was trimmed by 0 bases and J by 2 bases, leaving 16 bases between them. The CDR3: CASSLDGWQPVQETQYF. The DNA of the CDR3 is TGTGCCAGCAGCTTAGATGGTTGGCAACCCGTACAAGAGACCCAGTACTTC.

This chain links TRBV5-1 with TRBJ1-1, with D maybe TRBD1 (5 bases). Germline CDR1 and CDR2: SGHRS and YFSETQ. The CDR3 covers 16 residues. V gave up 0 bases and J gave up 0 bases, with 12 bases separating them. CDR3 sequence (DNA): TGCGCCAGCAGCTTGGCTGGGGGACGGATGAACACTGAAGCTTTCTTT. This sequence encodes CASSLAGGRMNTEAFF.

The V call is TRBV5-4, the J call TRBJ1-6; tentatively, D is TRBD1 (6 bases). The CDR3 length is 14 residues. V lost 0 bases, J lost 9 bases, and 10 bases lay in between. In germline, CDR1 is SGHNT, CDR2 YYREEE (reference sequence). As DNA, the CDR3 is TGTGCCAGCAGCTTGGGAGGGGGGAGTTCACCCCTCCACTTT. It specifies CASSLGGGSSPLHF.

The rearrangement uses TRBV18 and TRBJ2-1; D gene uncertain. This CDR3 has 13 residues. Trimming left V 2 bases short and J 6 bases short, with 8 bases between. CDR1 KGHSH and CDR2 LQKENI come from the germline V gene. The DNA for the CDR3 is TGTGCCAGCTCACCAGGGCAGGCCAATGAGCAGTTCTTC. This gives the protein CASSPGQANEQFF. The full variable domain, rest sourced from reference TRBV18 and TRBJ2-1, is NAGVMQNPRHLVRRRGQEARLRCSPMKGHSHVYWYRQLPEEGLKFMVYLQKENIIDESGMPKERFSAEFPKEGPSILRIQQVVRGDSAAYFCASSPGQANEQFFGPGTRLTVL.

The V and J genes are TRBV5-6 and TRBJ2-3, with 8 nucleotides matching TRBD2. The ends lost 0 bases at V and 1 base at J; junction bases unmatched: 4. CDR3 length: 16 residues. The germline CDR1 and CDR2 sequences are SGHDT and YYEEEE. CDR3 DNA: TGTGCCAGCAGCTTGGGGGTAGCGGGGCGCACAGATACGCAGTATTTT. It codes for CASSLGVAGRTDTQYF.

This clone was observed once. This chain uses TRBV19 with TRBJ1-5; the match to TRBD1 covers 8 bases. The CDR3 has 16 residues. Looked up from germline, CDR1 is LNHDA and CDR2 is SQIVND (reference sequence). V shed 4 bases, J shed 6 bases, and the junction held 11 bases outside the gene matches. The CDR3 protein is CASSRSRQGASQPQHF. Here the CDR3 DNA reads TGTGCCAGTAGTAGGTCTCGCCAGGGGGCTTCTCAGCCCCAGCATTTT.

The rearrangement uses TRBV30 and TRBJ2-7; D remains ambiguous. The CDR3 has 12 residues. Deletions cut 5 bases from V and 2 bases from J, with 10 bases between. CDR1 and CDR2 from the germline V gene are GTSNPN and SVGIG (reference sequence). The CDR3 here is CAWARGPYEQYF. The DNA of the CDR3 is TGTGCCTGGGCTAGAGGCCCCTACGAGCAGTACTTC. Based on the CDR3 plus reference TRBV30 and TRBJ2-7, the full variable domain is SQTIHQWPATLVQPVGSPLSLECTVEGTSNPNLYWYRQAAGRGLQLLFYSVGIGQISSEVPQNLSASRPQDRQFILSSKKLLLSDSGFYLCAWARGPYEQYFGPGTRLTVT.

DNA of the CDR3: TGTGCCAGTAGACCAAAAGCGGGAGAAGGCACAGGGGAGCAGTTCTTC. Amino acids: CASRPKAGEGTGEQFF. The chain couples TRBV19 to TRBJ2-1, with TRBD2 identical over 8 bases. V was pared by 6 bases and J by 10 bases, with 17 bases of the junction left unmatched. The CDR3 totals 16 residues. Germline assignment: CDR1 LNHDA and CDR2 SQIVND (reference sequence).